This T cell receptor beta chain derives from a study of T cell changes during pregnancy in multiple sclerosis. V was clipped by 4 bases and J by 4 bases; unmatched bases: 9. The CDR3 has 16 amino acids. The germline CDR1 and CDR2 sequences are SGHDN and FVKESK. Clones were read by immunoSEQ multiplex PCR, and TCRdb kept only the in-frame ones, dropping some. The profile shows about 77,000 clones, approximately 89% of them singletons. This chain links TRBV14 with TRBJ2-5, with 10 positions matching TRBD1. The clonotype was recovered from a female donor with multiple sclerosis, enrolled in a pregnancy study. Here the sequenced sample was peripheral blood, taken before pregnancy. CDR3 coding DNA: TGTGCCAGCAGCCCGAGGCTACGGACAGGGGGAGAGACCCAGTACTTC. Translating gives CASSPRLRTGGETQYF. Together with reference TRBV14 and TRBJ2-5, the CDR3 gives the full variable domain: EAGVTQFPSHSVIEKGQTVTLRCDPISGHDNLYWYRRVMGKEIKFLLHFVKESKQDESGMPNNRFLAERTGGTYSTLKVQPAELEDSGVYFCASSPRLRTGGETQYFGPGTRLLVL.